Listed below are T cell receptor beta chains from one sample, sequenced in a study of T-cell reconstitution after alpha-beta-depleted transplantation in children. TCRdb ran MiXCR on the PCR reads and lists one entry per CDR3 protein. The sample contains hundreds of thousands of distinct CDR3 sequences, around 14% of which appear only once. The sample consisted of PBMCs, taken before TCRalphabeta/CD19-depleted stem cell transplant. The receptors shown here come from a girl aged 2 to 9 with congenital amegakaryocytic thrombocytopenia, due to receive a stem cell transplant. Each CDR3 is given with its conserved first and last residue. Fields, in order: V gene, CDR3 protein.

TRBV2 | CASSRFSTPRDIYNEQFF
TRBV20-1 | CSAPSWAGKKLFF
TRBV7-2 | CATIPIAALYNEQFF
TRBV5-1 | CASSLAGTSGINEQFF
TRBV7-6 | CASRRLGSSTDTQYF
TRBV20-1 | CSASYAIAGAMGKTQYF
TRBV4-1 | CASSQGRGDSQFLFF
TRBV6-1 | CASNEGQGRRNTEAFF
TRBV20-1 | CSALRPGEQFF
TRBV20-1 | CSGTSGAEQFF
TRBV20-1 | CSATAANNEQYF
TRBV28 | CASSNTGTQWNSPLHF
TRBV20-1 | CSADPGLLNTEAFF
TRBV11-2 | CASSRTGGSRYGYTF